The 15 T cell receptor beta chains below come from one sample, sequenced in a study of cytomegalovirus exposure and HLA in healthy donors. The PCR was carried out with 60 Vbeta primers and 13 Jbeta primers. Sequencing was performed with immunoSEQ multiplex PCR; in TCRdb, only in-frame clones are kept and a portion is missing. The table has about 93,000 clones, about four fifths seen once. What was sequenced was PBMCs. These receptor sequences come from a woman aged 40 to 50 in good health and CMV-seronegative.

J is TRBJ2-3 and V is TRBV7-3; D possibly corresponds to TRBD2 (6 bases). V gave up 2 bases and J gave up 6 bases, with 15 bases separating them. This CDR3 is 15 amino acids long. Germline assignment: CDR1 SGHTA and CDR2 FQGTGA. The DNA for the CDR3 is TGTGCCAGCAGCTTATCTGGGGGGAGCGCGGATACGCAGTATTTT. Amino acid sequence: CASSLSGGSADTQYF.

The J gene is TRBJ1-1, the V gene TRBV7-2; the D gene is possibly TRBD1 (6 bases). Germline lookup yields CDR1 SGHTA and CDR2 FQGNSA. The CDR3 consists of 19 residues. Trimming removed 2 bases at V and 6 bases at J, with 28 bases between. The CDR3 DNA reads TGTGCCAGCAGCTTAACCGGCCTTTGGACAGCCTTTAAGATACCTGAAGCTTTCTTT. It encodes CASSLTGLWTAFKIPEAFF.

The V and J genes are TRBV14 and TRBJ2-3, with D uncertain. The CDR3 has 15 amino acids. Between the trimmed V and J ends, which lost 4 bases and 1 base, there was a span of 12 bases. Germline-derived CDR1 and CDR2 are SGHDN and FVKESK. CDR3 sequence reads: CASSPISVRTDTQYF. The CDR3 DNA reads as TGTGCCAGCAGCCCAATTTCGGTCCGCACAGATACGCAGTATTTT.

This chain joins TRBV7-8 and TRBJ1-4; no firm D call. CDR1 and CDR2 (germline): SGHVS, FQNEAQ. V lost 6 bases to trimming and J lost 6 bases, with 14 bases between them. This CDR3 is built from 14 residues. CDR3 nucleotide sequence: TGTGCCAGCAGGTCGGGGAAGTCGTATGAAAAACTGTTTTTT. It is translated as CASRSGKSYEKLFF.

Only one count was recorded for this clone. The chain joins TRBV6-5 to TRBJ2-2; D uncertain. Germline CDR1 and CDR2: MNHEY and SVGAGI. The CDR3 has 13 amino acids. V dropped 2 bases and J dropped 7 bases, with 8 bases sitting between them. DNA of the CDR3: TGTGCCAGCAGTTACACCCGCGGCGGGGAGCTGTTTTTT. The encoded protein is CASSYTRGGELFF.

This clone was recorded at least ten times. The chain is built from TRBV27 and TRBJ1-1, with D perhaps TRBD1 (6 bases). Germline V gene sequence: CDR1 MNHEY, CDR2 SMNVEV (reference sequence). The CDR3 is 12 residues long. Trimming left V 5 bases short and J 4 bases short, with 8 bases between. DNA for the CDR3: TGTGCCAGCAGTGTAGGGGGCACTGAAGCTTTCTTT. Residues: CASSVGGTEAFF.

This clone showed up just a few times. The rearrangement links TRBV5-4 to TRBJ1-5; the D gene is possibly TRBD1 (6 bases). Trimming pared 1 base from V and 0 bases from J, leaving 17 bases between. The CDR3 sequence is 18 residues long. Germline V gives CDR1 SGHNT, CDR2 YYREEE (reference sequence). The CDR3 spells CASSLRLEDSYSNQPQHF. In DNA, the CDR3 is TGTGCCAGCAGCTTGAGGCTGGAGGACAGCTATAGCAATCAGCCCCAGCATTTT. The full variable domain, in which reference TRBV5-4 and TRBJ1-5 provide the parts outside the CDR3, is ETGVTQSPTHLIKTRGQQVTLRCSSQSGHNTVSWYQQALGQGPQFIFQYYREEENGRGNFPPRFSGLQFPNYSSELNVNALELDDSALYLCASSLRLEDSYSNQPQHFGDGTRLSIL.

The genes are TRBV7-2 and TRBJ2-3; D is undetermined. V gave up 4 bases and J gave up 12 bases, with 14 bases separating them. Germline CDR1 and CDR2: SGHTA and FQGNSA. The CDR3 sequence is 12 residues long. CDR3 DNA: TGTGCCAGCAGCTCCCTCCTGCGAGGCCAGTATTTT. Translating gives CASSSLLRGQYF. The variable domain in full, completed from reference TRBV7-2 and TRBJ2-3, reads GAGVSQSPSNKVTEKGKDVELRCDPISGHTALYWYRQSLGQGLEFLIYFQGNSAPDKSGLPSDRFSAERTGGSVSTLTIQRTQQEDSAVYLCASSSLLRGQYFGPGTRLTVL.

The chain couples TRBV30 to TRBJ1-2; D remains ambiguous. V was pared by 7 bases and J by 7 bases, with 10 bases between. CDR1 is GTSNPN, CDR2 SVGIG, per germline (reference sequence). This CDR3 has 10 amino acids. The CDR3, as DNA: TGTGCCTCCGGGGAGGTTGGCTACACCTTC. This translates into CASGEVGYTF.

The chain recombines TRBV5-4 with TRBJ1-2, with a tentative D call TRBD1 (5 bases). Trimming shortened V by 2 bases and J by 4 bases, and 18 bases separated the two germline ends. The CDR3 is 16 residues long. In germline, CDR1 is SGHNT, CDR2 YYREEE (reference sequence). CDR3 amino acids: CASSLAMRDASYGYTF. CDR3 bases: TGTGCCAGCAGCTTAGCAATGCGGGACGCGAGCTATGGCTACACCTTC.

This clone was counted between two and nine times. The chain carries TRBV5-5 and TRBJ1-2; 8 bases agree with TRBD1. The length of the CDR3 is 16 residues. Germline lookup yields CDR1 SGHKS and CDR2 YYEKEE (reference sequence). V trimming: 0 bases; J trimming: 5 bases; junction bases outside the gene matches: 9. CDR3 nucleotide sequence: TGTGCCAGCAGCTTGGAACGGACAGGGTATGAGTATGGCTACACCTTC. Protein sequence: CASSLERTGYEYGYTF.

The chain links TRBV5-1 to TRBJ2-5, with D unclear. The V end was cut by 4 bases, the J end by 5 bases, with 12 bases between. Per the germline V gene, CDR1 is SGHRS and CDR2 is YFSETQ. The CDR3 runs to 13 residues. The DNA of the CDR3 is TGCGCCAGCAGCCCCCTCAGCGTCGAGACCCAGTACTTC. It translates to CASSPLSVETQYF.

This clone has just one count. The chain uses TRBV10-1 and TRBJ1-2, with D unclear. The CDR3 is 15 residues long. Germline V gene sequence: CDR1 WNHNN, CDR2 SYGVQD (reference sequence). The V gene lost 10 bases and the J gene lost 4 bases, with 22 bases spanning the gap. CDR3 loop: CATPRRPPRGYGYTF. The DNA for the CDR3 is TGCGCCACCCCCAGGCGACCACCCCGGGGCTATGGCTACACCTTC.

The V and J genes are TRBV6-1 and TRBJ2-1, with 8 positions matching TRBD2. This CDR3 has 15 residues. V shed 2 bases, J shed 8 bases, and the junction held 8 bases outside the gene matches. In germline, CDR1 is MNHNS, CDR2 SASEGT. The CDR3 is CASSELSGSQDEQFF. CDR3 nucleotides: TGTGCCAGCAGTGAATTAAGCGGGAGTCAAGATGAGCAGTTCTTC.

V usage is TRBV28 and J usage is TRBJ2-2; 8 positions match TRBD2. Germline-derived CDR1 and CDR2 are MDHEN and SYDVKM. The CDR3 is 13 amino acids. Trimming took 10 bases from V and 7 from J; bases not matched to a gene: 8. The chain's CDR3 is CAIRAGVDGELFF. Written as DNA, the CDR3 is TGTGCCATACGAGCGGGAGTGGACGGGGAGCTGTTTTTT.